This T cell receptor beta chain stems from a study of T cell repertoires in cytomegalovirus infection. Overall study: Indications of both CMV infection and matching HLA type were provided by public TCR beta signatures.

In TCRdb, the reads were re-called with MiXCR into one record per CDR3 protein. The profile shows almost 550,000 distinct CDR3 sequences, 16% of them singletons. Regarding the study as a whole: Pooled public TCR beta family frequency picked out CMV carriers with the relevant HLA. Across the ex vivo response, the dominant clonotypes were HLA-C-restricted CMV-specific TCR beta clonotypes.

Trimming took 5 bases from V and 4 from J; bases not matched to a gene: 3. CDR1 and CDR2 (germline): SGHNT, YENEEA. The CDR3 has 15 amino acids. A note on this clonotype: Its matching antigen is unknown.

V and J are TRBV11-3 and TRBJ2-1; 12 bases fit TRBD2. The source of this sequence is a human donor in good health (CMV status not recorded). Some clones in this sample may be carry-over from other donors' samples. The sample taken for sequencing was CD8+ T cells from PBMCs. CDR3 nucleotide sequence: TGTGCCAGCAGCGAGACTAGCGGGAGTTACAATGAGCAGTTCTTC. The encoded protein is CASSETSGSYNEQFF.